Each of the 16 T cell receptor beta chains below was sequenced from the same sample in a study of T and B cells in COVID-19 patients. Each TRB amplification used roughly 240-550 ng of genomic DNA from blood. TRB rearrangements were amplified by multiplex PCR with BIOMED2 TRB-A/B primers. Each CDR3 protein gets one entry after TCRdb re-called the multiplex PCR reads with MiXCR. Among 20,000 to 25,000 distinct CDR3 sequences listed, around 28% were seen once. What was sequenced was blood. The receptors here all came from a human donor who had recovered from COVID-19.

This clonotype was counted at least ten times. The chain has TRBV6-6 and TRBJ2-5; 14 nucleotides align to TRBD2. Germline CDR1 and CDR2: MNHNY and SVGAGI (reference sequence). With V trimmed by 5 bases and J by 5 bases, 1 base remained unmatched. This CDR3 is 14 amino acids long. DNA of the CDR3: TGTGCCAGCAGTCGGACTAGCGGGGGGGAGACCCAGTACTTC. Amino acid sequence: CASSRTSGGETQYF.

By frequency in the sample, this clonotype is medium-sized. The chain carries TRBV30 and TRBJ2-1; tentatively, D is TRBD1 (5 bases). Trimming stripped 4 bases from V and 7 bases from J, with 20 bases between. The germline V gene encodes CDR1 GTSNPN and CDR2 SVGIG (reference sequence). The length of the CDR3 is 15 residues. The CDR3 loop reads CAWTPAGIEWNEQFF. The DNA for the CDR3 is TGTGCCTGGACCCCGGCAGGGATCGAGTGGAATGAGCAGTTCTTC.

V gene TRBV20-1 combines with J gene TRBJ2-1, with TRBD2 matching 14 bases. CDR1 and CDR2 from the germline V gene are DFQATT and SNEGSKA (reference sequence). CDR3 length: 14 amino acids. The CDR3, as DNA: TGCAGCCTGGGACTAGCGGGAGCCCAGGATGAGCAGTTCTTC. It codes for CSLGLAGAQDEQFF.

J is TRBJ2-4 and V is TRBV12-3 or TRBV12-4, with D perhaps TRBD1 (6 bases). The CDR3 is made up of 16 amino acids. V was trimmed by 5 bases and J by 1 base, leaving 15 bases between them. In DNA, the CDR3 is TGTGCCAGCAGTCACAGGGTCTTGGGTGCCAAAAACATTCAGTACTTC. Translated, it gives CASSHRVLGAKNIQYF.

This chain joins TRBV12-3 or TRBV12-4 and TRBJ1-1; D is possibly TRBD1 (6 bases). V was shortened by 3 bases and J by 7 bases, with 15 bases between the two germline ends. This CDR3 comprises 14 residues. DNA of the CDR3: TGTGCCAGCAGTTTCCTGGGAGTACAGGGTGAAGCTTTCTTT. Translating gives CASSFLGVQGEAFF.

This clonotype occurred a few times. The genes are TRBV5-4 and TRBJ2-3; 8 nucleotides agree with TRBD1. This CDR3 region has 16 residues. Germline V CDR1 and CDR2: SGHNT, YYREEE (reference sequence). V gave up 0 bases and J gave up 0 bases; unmatched junction bases: 3. Written as DNA, the CDR3 is TGTGCCAGCAGCTTGGGGACAGGGATAAGCACAGATACGCAGTATTTT. Its protein is CASSLGTGISTDTQYF.

Judged by abundance, this clonotype is medium-sized. V and J are TRBV29-1 and TRBJ2-2; no reliable D call. Trimming took off 3 bases at V and 4 bases at J, with 6 bases between the two ends. Germline V gene sequence: CDR1 SQVTM, CDR2 ANQGSEA. This CDR3 is 12 amino acids long. This CDR3 is CSVDAATGELFF. The CDR3 bases are TGCAGCGTTGATGCAGCCACCGGGGAGCTGTTTTTT.

This chain links TRBV6-5 with TRBJ2-1; D possibly corresponds to TRBD2 (5 bases). The ends were cut back, 6 bases at V and 7 bases at J, with 13 bases in the middle. The CDR3 runs 13 residues. Germline values: CDR1 MNHEY, CDR2 SVGAGI. The CDR3 sequence is CASRKGPGNEQFF. The CDR3 region has the DNA TGTGCCAGCAGAAAAGGCCCGGGAAATGAGCAGTTCTTC.

This clonotype was seen more than once but under ten times. This chain joins TRBV6-1 and TRBJ2-5; 12 nucleotides line up with TRBD2. Trimming cost V 5 bases and J 1 base; bases outside gene matches: 5. The CDR3 length is 16 residues. Germline assignment: CDR1 MNHNS and CDR2 SASEGT. The DNA for the CDR3 is TGTGCCAGCAGTAGACTAGCGGGGGTCACCCAAGAGACCCAGTACTTC. Translation gives CASSRLAGVTQETQYF.

As concerns this clonotype: This clone may be a read error of a much larger clone one base away. V usage is TRBV27 and J usage is TRBJ2-1; TRBD1 matches at 8 bases. With V trimmed by 4 bases and J by 10 bases, 12 bases remained unmatched. Per germline, CDR1 MNHEY and CDR2 SMNVEV (reference sequence). The CDR3 spans 15 residues. The CDR3 sequence is CASSYRDRPSYEQFF. The DNA for the CDR3 is TGTGCCAGCAGTTACCGGGACAGGCCCTCCTACGAGCAGTTCTTC.

The sample holds a few counts of this clonotype. The CDR3 DNA reads TGTGCCAGCAGTACTGGGACAGGTAGGGGGACCTACGAGCAGTACTTC. Protein sequence: CASSTGTGRGTYEQYF. The chain employs TRBV6-5 and TRBJ2-7; 8 nucleotides line up with TRBD1. This CDR3 has 16 amino acids. The germline V gene has CDR1 MNHEY and CDR2 SVGAGI. The J segment lost 2 bases and the V segment lost 5 bases, leaving 11 bases of the junction unmatched.

The chain uses TRBV5-4 and TRBJ2-3; D may correspond to TRBD1 or TRBD2 (5 bases each). Trimming shortened V by 3 bases and J by 4 bases, and 12 bases separated the two germline ends. The CDR3 has 14 amino acids. The germline CDR1 and CDR2 sequences are SGHNT and YYREEE (reference sequence). CDR3 residues: CASSYARGADTQYF. The CDR3, as DNA: TGTGCCAGCAGCTACGCGAGAGGGGCAGATACGCAGTATTTT.

Here the CDR3 reads CASSLESLAGNTEAFF. In DNA, the CDR3 is TGTGCCAGCAGCTTAGAGTCTCTAGCAGGGAACACTGAAGCTTTCTTT. The chain combines TRBV7-4 with TRBJ1-1; D not certain. CDR3 length equals 16 residues. CDR1 SGHVT and CDR2 SQSDAQ come from the germline V gene. Between the trimmed V and J ends, which lost 1 base and 1 base, there was a span of 13 bases.

The chain recombines TRBV6-4 with TRBJ1-5; a possible D gene is TRBD1 (5 bases). This CDR3 has 14 residues. Trimming took off 5 bases at V and 5 bases at J, with 13 bases between the two ends. Germline lookup yields CDR1 MRHNA and CDR2 SNTAGT. The CDR3 sequence is CASSFSLGHQPQHF. CDR3 nucleotides: TGTGCCAGCAGTTTTAGTTTGGGGCATCAGCCCCAGCATTTT.

The rearrangement joins TRBV19 to TRBJ1-2; 9 bases are a match to TRBD1. The trim removed 10 bases at V and 10 bases at J, leaving 16 bases unmatched. This CDR3 is built from 14 residues. Germline values: CDR1 LNHDA, CDR2 SQIVND (reference sequence). As DNA, the CDR3 is TGTGCCACTCGCCACGGGGACAGGGATTGGGACTACACCTTC. This gives the protein CATRHGDRDWDYTF.

This clonotype was seen many times. The genes are TRBV5-5 and TRBJ2-1, with a weak D call TRBD1 (6 bases). There are 15 residues in the CDR3. The V gene's germline CDR1 is SGHKS and CDR2 YYEKEE (reference sequence). Trimming cost V 0 bases and J 4 bases, with 11 bases left between them. DNA of the CDR3: TGTGCCAGCAGCTTGGGGGGGCTGGGGTACAATGAGCAGTTCTTC. Amino acids: CASSLGGLGYNEQFF.